One TCR beta chain is described in this entry. The target antigen is unknown. V was cut by 0 bases and J by 8 bases, with 8 bases left in between. The length of the CDR3 is 12 residues. The germline V gene has CDR1 GTSNPN and CDR2 SVGIG (reference sequence). The source of the sample is a study of T-cell memory formation after mild COVID-19. Across the whole study: The study found TCR clusters largely donor specific. Study results and limitations: Confirmation of SARS-CoV-2 specificity was lacking for second-wave clones peaking day 37. CD4+ contracting clones lay mainly in CM and EM, CD8+ ones in EMRA.

TCRdb re-called the 5' RACE reads through MiXCR, storing one row per CDR3 protein. The repertoire holds about 450,000 distinct CDR3 sequences, with more than 20% as singletons. The TCR was taken from an adult woman who had mild COVID-19 (a few samples of this study predate the infection). Cell type and time point are not known. The V call is TRBV30, the J call TRBJ2-1, with D uncertain. The sample comprised PBMCs or a T cell subset sorted from them (not recorded which). CDR3 protein: CAWSVLGDEQFF. For the CDR3, the DNA is TGTGCCTGGAGTGTATTGGGCGATGAGCAGTTCTTC.